The sequence of this TCR beta chain was determined in a study of shared clonotypes between healthy human individuals. As for the study in general: Per-donor plates numbered three CD4 naive, three CD4 memory, two CD8 naive and one CD8 memory.

The CDR3 spans 17 residues. Germline lookup yields CDR1 SGHNT and CDR2 YENEEA. Trimming took off 5 bases at V and 5 bases at J, with 22 bases between the two ends. Broader study findings: In general, naive subsets displayed greater estimated richness than memory subsets did. When naive CD4 clonotypes were compared across several donors, 4% to 5.5% were shared.

Every contributor of samples was a Caucasian grown-up residing in Nashville, Tennessee. Details on this clone: No antigen is known for it.

Profiled with immunoSEQ multiplex PCR; TCRdb holds only in-frame clones, not every one. The sample contains over 1.5 million clones, 95% to 99% of which appear only once. Source material: naive CD4+ T cells sorted from blood. Indicated subset: CD45RA+ positively selected. The clonotype comes from a man younger than 40 in good health. The chain employs TRBV11-3 and TRBJ2-1; D possibly uses TRBD1 or TRBD2 (5 bases each). The CDR3 DNA reads TGTGCCAGCAGCGAGGGAAGAGGCTCGGGGCCCAACAATGAGCAGTTCTTC. It codes for CASSEGRGSGPNNEQFF.